This is a list of T cell receptor beta chains from one sample in a study of T cell responses to AZD1222 COVID-19 vaccine. Data came from immunoSEQ multiplex PCR; TCRdb stores just in-frame clones and leaves some out. The sample comprises some 90,000 clones, under 90% of which are singletons, and 2% to 3% rests with the top ten. The specimen was peripheral blood, collected on day 0 of AZD1222 vaccination. The receptors shown here come from an adult in good health. CDR3s include the opening cysteine and the closing phenylalanine or tryptophan. A D gene is named only where the DNA matches it firmly. The size field is filled for only some rows; it gives once, few, many or a size class.

J,D,V,size,CDR3,DNA
TRBJ1-6,-,TRBV19,-,CATKTREGSPLHF,TGTGCCACCAAAACGAGGGAAGGCTCACCCCTCCACTTT
TRBJ1-1,-,TRBV19,-,CASSMGQNTEAFF,TGTGCCAGTAGTATGGGGCAGAACACTGAAGCTTTCTTT
TRBJ2-1,TRBD1,TRBV7-6,-,CASSSGQGNYNEQFF,TGTGCCAGCAGCTCTGGACAGGGGAACTACAATGAGCAGTTCTTC
TRBJ2-5,TRBD1,TRBV6-5,once,CASSYLPTDREETQYF,TGTGCCAGCAGTTACCTACCCACGGACAGGGAAGAGACCCAGTACTTC
TRBJ1-1,-,TRBV13,-,CASSLGFQVSNTEAFF,TGTGCCAGCAGCTTAGGGTTTCAGGTCTCGAACACTGAAGCTTTCTTT
TRBJ2-1,-,TRBV9,-,CASSVARNYNEQFF,TGTGCCAGCAGCGTAGCTCGTAATTACAATGAGCAGTTCTTC
TRBJ2-7,TRBD2,TRBV7-2,-,CASSMWASGDYEQYF,TGTGCCAGCAGCATGTGGGCTAGCGGCGACTACGAGCAGTACTTC
TRBJ1-2,-,TRBV25-1,-,CASSAAGTPNYGYTF,TGTGCCAGCAGTGCCGCCGGGACACCCAACTATGGCTACACCTTC
TRBJ1-2,TRBD1,TRBV19,-,CASSPGQGFYGYTF,TGTGCCAGTAGCCCGGGACAGGGGTTCTATGGCTACACCTTC
TRBJ1-1,-,TRBV6-5,-,CASSYSANLNTEAFF,TGTGCCAGCAGTTACTCAGCCAACTTGAACACTGAAGCTTTCTTT
TRBJ1-5,-,TRBV5-6,-,CASSLGTQYRPQHF,TGTGCCAGCAGCCTCGGGACTCAATATCGACCCCAGCATTTT
TRBJ2-2,-,TRBV18,-,CASSPSPDTGELFF,TGTGCCAGCTCACCATCCCCTGACACCGGGGAGCTGTTTTTT
TRBJ1-5,-,TRBV9,-,CASSAVSGVGQPQHF,TGTGCCAGCAGCGCCGTCTCGGGGGTGGGGCAGCCCCAGCATTTT
TRBJ1-1,-,TRBV6-2/TRBV6-3,-,CASSRRNTEAFF,TGTGCCAGCAGTCGTCGGAACACTGAAGCTTTCTTT
TRBJ2-5,TRBD2,TRBV15,-,CATSEPGLAGGKETQYF,TGTGCCACCAGCGAACCGGGACTAGCGGGAGGGAAAGAGACCCAGTACTTC
TRBJ2-3,-,TRBV21-1,-,CASSKVFWRNRRFTDTQYF,TGTGCCAGCAGCAAAGTTTTCTGGCGGAACAGGCGCTTCACAGATACGCAGTATTTT
TRBJ2-7,TRBD2,TRBV7-2,-,CASSFTGTTISHEQYF,TGTGCCAGCAGTTTCACCGGGACTACTATTTCTCACGAGCAGTACTTC
TRBJ2-3,-,TRBV9,-,CASSVAGRETDTQYF,TGTGCCAGCAGCGTAGCAGGGAGAGAGACAGATACGCAGTATTTT
TRBJ2-1,TRBD2,TRBV30,-,CAWSVLGLGYNEQFF,TGTGCCTGGAGTGTACTGGGACTAGGATACAATGAGCAGTTCTTC
TRBJ2-2,-,TRBV9,-,CAPPKGPNTGELFF,TGTGCCCCGCCCAAGGGCCCGAACACCGGGGAGCTGTTTTTT
TRBJ2-1,TRBD2,TRBV19,few,CASSPGLAGGGGSYNEQFF,TGTGCCAGTAGCCCGGGACTAGCGGGAGGAGGGGGCTCCTACAATGAGCAGTTCTTC
TRBJ2-5,-,TRBV19,-,CASSIETQYF,TGTGCCAGTAGTATAGAGACCCAGTACTTC
TRBJ2-1,-,TRBV30,-,CAWGNFEDSYNEQFF,TGTGCCTGGGGCAACTTTGAGGACTCCTACAATGAGCAGTTCTTC
TRBJ1-2,-,TRBV7-2,-,CASSLGRGLSHMNYGYTF,TGTGCCAGCAGCTTAGGTCGAGGATTATCGCATATGAACTATGGCTACACCTTC
TRBJ2-7,TRBD2,TRBV5-1,-,CASSSGLAVYEQYF,TGCGCCAGCAGCTCGGGACTAGCGGTTTACGAGCAGTACTTC
TRBJ2-7,TRBD2,TRBV4-1,-,CASSLTGGETYEQYF,TGCGCCAGCAGCCTTACCGGGGGGGAAACCTACGAGCAGTACTTC
TRBJ1-1,-,TRBV30,-,CAWRQGLDTEAFF,TGTGCCTGGAGGCAGGGTCTAGACACTGAAGCTTTCTTT
TRBJ1-1,-,TRBV15,-,CATSRDPRDNTEAFF,TGTGCCACCAGCAGAGATCCCAGGGATAACACTGAAGCTTTCTTT
TRBJ1-3,-,TRBV7-6,-,CASSSPSSGNTIYF,TGTGCCAGCAGCTCGCCGTCCTCTGGAAACACCATATATTTT
TRBJ2-1,-,TRBV27,-,CASSPTSASTNNEQFF,TGTGCCAGCAGTCCAACGTCCGCTAGCACCAACAATGAGCAGTTCTTC
TRBJ2-7,TRBD1,TRBV5-4,-,CASSARTGGHEQYF,TGTGCCAGCAGCGCTCGGACAGGGGGTCACGAGCAGTACTTC
TRBJ1-2,-,TRBV11-2,-,CASSLSLAGLGYTF,TGTGCCAGCAGCTTAAGCCTCGCGGGATTGGGCTACACCTTC
TRBJ1-3,-,TRBV20-1,-,CSAVFRNTIYF,TGCAGTGCTGTCTTTCGGAACACCATATATTTT
TRBJ1-5,TRBD1,TRBV27,-,CASSLGQGGQPQHF,TGTGCCAGCAGTTTAGGACAGGGGGGTCAGCCCCAGCATTTT
TRBJ2-2,TRBD2,TRBV19,-,CASSAAGLAYGELFF,TGTGCCAGTAGCGCCGCGGGACTAGCGTACGGGGAGCTGTTTTTT
TRBJ1-1,-,TRBV5-1,-,CASTEGLGTEAFF,TGCGCCAGCACCGAGGGGCTGGGCACTGAAGCTTTCTTT
TRBJ2-3,-,TRBV5-1,-,CASTLSSFSTDTQYF,TGCGCCAGCACCCTGTCCTCATTTAGCACAGATACGCAGTATTTT
TRBJ1-1,TRBD1,TRBV6-5,-,CASSYGTGILGTEAFF,TGTGCCAGCAGTTACGGGACAGGGATCCTGGGCACTGAAGCTTTCTTT
TRBJ2-2,-,TRBV3-1/TRBV3-2,-,CASSQDLRFTGELFF,TGTGCCAGCAGCCAAGATCTAAGGTTCACCGGGGAGCTGTTTTTT
TRBJ1-6,TRBD1,TRBV6-5,-,CASSSKTGGGNSPLHF,TGTGCCAGCAGTTCGAAGACAGGGGGAGGTAATTCACCCCTCCACTTT
TRBJ1-1,TRBD1,TRBV12-3/TRBV12-4,-,CASSRDREAFF,TGTGCCAGCAGCCGGGACAGGGAAGCTTTCTTT
TRBJ1-5,-,TRBV7-3,-,CASSSRGLNQPQHF,TGTGCCAGCAGCTCCCGGGGCCTCAATCAGCCCCAGCATTTT
TRBJ2-7,-,TRBV11-2,-,CASSPRSGATNEQYF,TGTGCCAGCAGCCCAAGATCGGGGGCGACAAACGAGCAGTACTTC
TRBJ2-1,-,TRBV5-6,-,CASSNHPTAYNEQFF,TGTGCCAGCAGCAACCACCCAACAGCCTACAATGAGCAGTTCTTC
TRBJ2-7,TRBD2,TRBV4-3,-,CASSQDLAGETYEQYF,TGCGCCAGCAGCCAAGATCTGGCGGGGGAGACCTACGAGCAGTACTTC
TRBJ2-7,-,TRBV11-2,-,CASSDRFIPTSSTHEQYF,TGTGCCAGCAGCGACAGGTTTATACCGACTAGCAGTACCCACGAGCAGTACTTC
TRBJ2-7,-,TRBV19,-,CASIPDRLKYEQYF,TGTGCCAGTATCCCCGACAGGTTGAAGTACGAGCAGTACTTC
TRBJ1-5,-,TRBV27,-,CASSFWGDSNQPQHF,TGTGCCAGCAGTTTTTGGGGGGATAGCAATCAGCCCCAGCATTTT
TRBJ1-2,-,TRBV28,-,CASSPSYGYTF,TGTGCCAGCAGTCCAAGCTATGGCTACACCTTC
TRBJ2-3,TRBD2,TRBV9,-,CASSVSSGSADTQYF,TGTGCCAGCAGCGTAAGCAGCGGGAGTGCAGATACGCAGTATTTT
TRBJ1-2,-,TRBV7-2,once,CASSSTGSYGYTF,TGTGCCAGCAGCTCCACTGGATCCTATGGCTACACCTTC
TRBJ2-1,TRBD1,TRBV30,-,CAWSVRPAGGNEQFF,TGTGCCTGGAGTGTCCGTCCCGCAGGGGGCAATGAGCAGTTCTTC
TRBJ1-4,-,TRBV19,-,CASKAGRLNEKLFF,TGTGCCAGTAAGGCCGGCAGACTCAATGAAAAACTGTTTTTT
TRBJ1-1,TRBD1,TRBV10-1,-,CASSGGQGLNTEAFF,TGCGCCAGCAGTGGGGGACAGGGGTTGAACACTGAAGCTTTCTTT
TRBJ2-3,-,TRBV7-8,-,CASSSGRATDTQYF,TGTGCCAGCAGCTCGGGCAGGGCCACAGATACGCAGTATTTT
TRBJ2-1,TRBD2,TRBV2,-,CASSDLAGGRTSYNEQFF,TGTGCCAGCAGTGACCTAGCGGGTGGGAGGACCTCCTACAATGAGCAGTTCTTC
TRBJ2-1,TRBD2,TRBV6-5,-,CASRDSGEGEQFF,TGTGCCAGCCGGGACTCGGGGGAGGGTGAGCAGTTCTTC
TRBJ1-5,-,TRBV27,-,CASSLRGYDSNQPQHF,TGTGCCAGCAGTTTACGGGGCTATGATAGCAATCAGCCCCAGCATTTT
TRBJ2-2,TRBD2,TRBV9,-,CASSVLAGVPGELFF,TGTGCCAGCAGCGTACTAGCGGGAGTACCCGGGGAGCTGTTTTTT